A single TCR beta chain is shown here with its context. What it binds is not known. The data derive from a study of human T cells and chemical hapten exposure. Study observations and caveats: It should be noted that donors had alopecia, so their immune response may differ from healthy people's.

A single record per CDR3 protein comes from TCRdb applying MiXCR to the RACE reads. The sample holds about 100,000 distinct CDR3 sequences, about 10% seen once. The V gene lost 7 bases and the J gene lost 5 bases, with 17 bases spanning the gap. The CDR3 length is 14 residues. Time point described: patch test 2, 6 weeks after DPC sensitization. As for treatment: therapeutic diphenylcyclopropenone sensitization with weekly scalp DPC. Staff drew blood before applying each patch test. The sequence came from a woman in her 40s with alopecia areata. Some clones in this sample may be carry-over from other donors' samples. This chain links TRBV12-3 or TRBV12-4 with TRBJ2-5; the D call may be TRBD1 or TRBD2 (5 bases each). Sequencing used whole blood, obtained in connection with sensitization to the hapten diphenylcyclopropenone (DPC). The CDR3 spells CASTDGSKGETQYF. CDR3 bases: TGTGCCAGCACCGATGGGAGCAAGGGGGAGACCCAGTACTTC.